This TCR beta chain was recovered during a study of CD8 T cells in Susac syndrome. CD8+ and CD4+ T cells circulating in blood were sequenced for TCR beta. The study used treatment-naive patients who had stable or active relapsing-remitting disease as multiple sclerosis controls. It was negative isolation that provided the CD8+ and CD4+ T cells, whereas TEMRA cells were enriched by FACS. The CDR3 totals 17 residues. V shed 0 bases and J shed 4 bases, with 18 bases lying between them. Germline lookup yields CDR1 SNHLY and CDR2 FYNNEI. A quantity of about 0.45 to 1 ug RNA underwent reverse transcription using random hexamers. Amplification of TCR beta CDR3 was carried out by immunoSEQ multiplex PCR, which covered 54 Vbeta and 13 Jbeta segments. TCRdb reprocessed the immunoSEQ multiplex PCR reads via MiXCR and lists one record per CDR3 protein. The table shows about 200,000 distinct CDR3 sequences, with approximately 90% occurring only once.

Sequencing input: CD8+ T cells from PBMCs. V gene TRBV2 combines with J gene TRBJ2-5; D gene uncertain. This sequence was found in a human donor with multiple sclerosis. As DNA, the CDR3 is TGTGCCAGCAGTGAAGCGCTTACTCCCCGAAGAGGAGAGACCCAGTACTTC. Protein product: CASSEALTPRRGETQYF.